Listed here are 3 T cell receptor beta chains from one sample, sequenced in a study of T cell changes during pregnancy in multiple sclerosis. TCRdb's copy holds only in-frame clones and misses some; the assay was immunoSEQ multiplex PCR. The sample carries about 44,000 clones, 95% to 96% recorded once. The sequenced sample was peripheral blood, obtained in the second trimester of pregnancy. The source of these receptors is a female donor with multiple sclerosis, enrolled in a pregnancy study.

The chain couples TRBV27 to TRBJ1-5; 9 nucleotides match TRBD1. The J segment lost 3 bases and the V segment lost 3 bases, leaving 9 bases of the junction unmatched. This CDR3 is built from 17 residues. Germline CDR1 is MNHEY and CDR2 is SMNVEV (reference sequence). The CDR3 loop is CASSLYWTGATNQPQHF. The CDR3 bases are TGTGCCAGCAGTTTGTATTGGACAGGGGCTACCAATCAGCCCCAGCATTTT.

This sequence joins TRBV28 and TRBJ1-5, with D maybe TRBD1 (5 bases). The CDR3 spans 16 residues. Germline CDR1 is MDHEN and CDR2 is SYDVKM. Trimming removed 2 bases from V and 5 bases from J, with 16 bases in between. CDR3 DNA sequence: TGTGCCAGCAGTTTAGGTGTTTTCAGGGAGGATCAGCCCCAGCATTTT. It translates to CASSLGVFREDQPQHF.

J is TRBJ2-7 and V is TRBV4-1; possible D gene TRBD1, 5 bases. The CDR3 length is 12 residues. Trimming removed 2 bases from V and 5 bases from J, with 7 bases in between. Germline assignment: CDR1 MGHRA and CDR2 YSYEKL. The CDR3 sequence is CASSQRGDEQYF. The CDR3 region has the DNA TGCGCCAGCAGCCAAAGGGGTGACGAGCAGTACTTC.